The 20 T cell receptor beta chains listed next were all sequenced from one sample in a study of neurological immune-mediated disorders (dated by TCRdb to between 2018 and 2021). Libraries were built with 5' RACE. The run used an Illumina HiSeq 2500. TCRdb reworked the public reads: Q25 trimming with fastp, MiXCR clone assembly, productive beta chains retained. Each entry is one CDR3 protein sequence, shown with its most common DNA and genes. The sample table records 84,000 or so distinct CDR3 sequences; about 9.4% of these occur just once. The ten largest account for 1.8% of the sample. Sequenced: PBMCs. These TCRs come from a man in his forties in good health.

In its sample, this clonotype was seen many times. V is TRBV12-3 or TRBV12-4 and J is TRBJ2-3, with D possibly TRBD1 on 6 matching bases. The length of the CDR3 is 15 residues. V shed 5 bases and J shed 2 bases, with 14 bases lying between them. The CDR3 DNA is TGTGCCAGCAGTCCAATTACAGGGTTCACAGATACGCAGTATTTT. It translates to CASSPITGFTDTQYF.

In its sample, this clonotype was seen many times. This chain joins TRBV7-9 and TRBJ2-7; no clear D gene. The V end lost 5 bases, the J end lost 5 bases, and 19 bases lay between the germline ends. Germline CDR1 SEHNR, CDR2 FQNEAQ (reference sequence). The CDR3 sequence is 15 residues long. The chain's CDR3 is CASSTTEWKWNEQYF. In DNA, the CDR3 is TGTGCCAGCAGCACGACGGAGTGGAAATGGAACGAGCAGTACTTC.

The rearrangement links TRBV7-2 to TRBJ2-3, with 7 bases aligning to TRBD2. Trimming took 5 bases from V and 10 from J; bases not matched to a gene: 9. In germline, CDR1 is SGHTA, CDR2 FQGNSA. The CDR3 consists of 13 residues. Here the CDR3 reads CASSPELAYPQYF. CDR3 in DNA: TGTGCCAGCAGCCCCGAACTAGCGTATCCGCAGTATTTT. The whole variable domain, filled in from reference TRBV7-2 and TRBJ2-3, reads GAGVSQSPSNKVTEKGKDVELRCDPISGHTALYWYRQSLGQGLEFLIYFQGNSAPDKSGLPSDRFSAERTGGSVSTLTIQRTQQEDSAVYLCASSPELAYPQYFGPGTRLTVL.

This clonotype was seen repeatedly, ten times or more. In nucleotides, the CDR3 is TGCGCCAGCACGAAGCGTGTCGGCACAGATACGCAGTATTTT. It translates to CASTKRVGTDTQYF. This sequence joins TRBV5-1 and TRBJ2-3; D not resolved. V lost 6 bases and J lost 1, with 12 bases in between. The CDR3 runs 14 residues. The germline V gene has CDR1 SGHRS and CDR2 YFSETQ.

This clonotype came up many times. CDR3 coding DNA: TGTGCCAGCAGTTCCAGGACAGGAGCTAACTATGGCTACACCTTC. Protein sequence: CASSSRTGANYGYTF. The chain carries TRBV12-3 or TRBV12-4 and TRBJ1-2; 7 positions match TRBD1. The CDR3 spans 15 residues. Trimming took 4 bases from V and 0 from J; bases not matched to a gene: 5.

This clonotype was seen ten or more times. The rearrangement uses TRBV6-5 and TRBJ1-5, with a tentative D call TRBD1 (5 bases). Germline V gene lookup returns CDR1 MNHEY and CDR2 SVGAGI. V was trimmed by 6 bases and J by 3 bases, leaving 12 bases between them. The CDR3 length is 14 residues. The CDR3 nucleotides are TGTGCCAGCAGGAGGGGAGTTCACAATCAGCCCCAGCATTTT. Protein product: CASRRGVHNQPQHF.

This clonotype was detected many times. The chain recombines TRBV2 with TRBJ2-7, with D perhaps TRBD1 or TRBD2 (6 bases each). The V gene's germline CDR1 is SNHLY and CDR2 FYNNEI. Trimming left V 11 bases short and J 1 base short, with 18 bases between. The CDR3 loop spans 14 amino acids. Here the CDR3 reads CASRGDKGSYEQYF. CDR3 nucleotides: TGTGCCTCGAGGGGGGACAAGGGTTCCTACGAGCAGTACTTC.

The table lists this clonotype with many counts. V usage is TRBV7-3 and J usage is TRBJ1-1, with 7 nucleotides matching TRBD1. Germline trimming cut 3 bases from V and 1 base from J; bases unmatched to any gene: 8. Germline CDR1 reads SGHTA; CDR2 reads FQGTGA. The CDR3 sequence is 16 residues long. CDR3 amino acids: CASSLGKGAKNTEAFF. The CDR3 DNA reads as TGTGCCAGCAGCTTGGGGAAGGGGGCGAAGAACACTGAAGCTTTCTTT.

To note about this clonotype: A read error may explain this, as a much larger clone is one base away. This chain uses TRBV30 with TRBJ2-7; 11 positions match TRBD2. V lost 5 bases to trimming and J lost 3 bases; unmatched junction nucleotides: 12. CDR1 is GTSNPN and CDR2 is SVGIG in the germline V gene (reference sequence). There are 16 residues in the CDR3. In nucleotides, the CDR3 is TGTGCCTGGGCCTCCCCGTGGCTAGCGGGGGGCTACGAGCAGTACTTC. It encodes CAWASPWLAGGYEQYF.

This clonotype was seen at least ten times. This CDR3 is CSASSPTYRTGLGEQYF. Here the CDR3 DNA reads TGCAGTGCTAGTAGTCCCACCTACCGGACAGGGTTGGGAGAGCAGTACTTC. The V and J genes are TRBV20-1 and TRBJ2-7; 8 bases map to TRBD1. This CDR3 is 17 amino acids long. The trim removed 3 bases at V and 7 bases at J, leaving 20 bases unmatched. In germline, CDR1 is DFQATT, CDR2 SNEGSKA (reference sequence).

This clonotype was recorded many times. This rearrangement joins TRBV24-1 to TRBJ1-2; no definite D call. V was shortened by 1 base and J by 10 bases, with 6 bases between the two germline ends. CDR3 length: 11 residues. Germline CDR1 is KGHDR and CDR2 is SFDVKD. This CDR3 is CATSDFRVYTF. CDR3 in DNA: TGTGCCACCAGTGATTTCCGGGTCTACACCTTC.

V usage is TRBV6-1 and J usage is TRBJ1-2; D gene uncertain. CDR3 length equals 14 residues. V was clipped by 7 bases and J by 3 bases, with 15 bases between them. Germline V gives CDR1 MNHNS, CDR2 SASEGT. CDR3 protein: CASTAQPSYYGYTF. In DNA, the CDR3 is TGTGCCAGCACCGCACAGCCTAGTTACTATGGCTACACCTTC.

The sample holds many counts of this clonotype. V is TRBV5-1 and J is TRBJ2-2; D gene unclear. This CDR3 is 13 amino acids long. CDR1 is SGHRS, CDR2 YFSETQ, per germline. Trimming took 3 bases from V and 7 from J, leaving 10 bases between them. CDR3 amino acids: CASSSDNGGELFF. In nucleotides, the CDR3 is TGCGCCAGCAGCTCAGACAATGGCGGGGAGCTGTTTTTT.

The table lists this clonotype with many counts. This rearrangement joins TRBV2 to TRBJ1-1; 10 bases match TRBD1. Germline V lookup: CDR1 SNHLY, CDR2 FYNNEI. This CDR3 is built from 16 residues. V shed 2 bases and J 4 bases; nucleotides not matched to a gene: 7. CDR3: CASSESMGQGLTEAFF. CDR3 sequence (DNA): TGTGCCAGCAGTGAAAGTATGGGACAGGGGCTCACTGAAGCTTTCTTT.

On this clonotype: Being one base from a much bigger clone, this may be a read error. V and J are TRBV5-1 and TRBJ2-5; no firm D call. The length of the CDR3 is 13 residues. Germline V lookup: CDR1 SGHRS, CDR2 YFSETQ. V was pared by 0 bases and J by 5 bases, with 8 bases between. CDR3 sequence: CASSLDMWETQYF. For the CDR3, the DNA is TGCGCCAGCAGCTTGGACATGTGGGAGACCCAGTACTTC.

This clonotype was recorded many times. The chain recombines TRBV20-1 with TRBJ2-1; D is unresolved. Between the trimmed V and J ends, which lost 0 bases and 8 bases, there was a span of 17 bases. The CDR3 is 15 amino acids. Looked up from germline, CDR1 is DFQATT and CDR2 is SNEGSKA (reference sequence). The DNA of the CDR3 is TGCAGTGCTAGAGATCCGGGTTTCTCCGGCGATGAGCAGTTCTTC. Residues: CSARDPGFSGDEQFF.

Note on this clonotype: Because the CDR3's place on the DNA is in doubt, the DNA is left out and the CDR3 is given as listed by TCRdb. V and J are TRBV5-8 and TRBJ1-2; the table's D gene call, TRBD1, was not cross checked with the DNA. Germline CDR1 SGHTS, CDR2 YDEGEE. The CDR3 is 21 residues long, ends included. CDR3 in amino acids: CASSFYICSARETKGATYYTF.

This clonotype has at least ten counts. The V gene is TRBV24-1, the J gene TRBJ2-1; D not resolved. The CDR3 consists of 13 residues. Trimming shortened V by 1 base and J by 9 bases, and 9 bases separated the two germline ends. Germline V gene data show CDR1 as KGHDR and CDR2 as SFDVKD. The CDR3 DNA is TGTGCCACCAGTGATTTAAGGAGTAGTGAGCAGTTCTTC. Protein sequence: CATSDLRSSEQFF.

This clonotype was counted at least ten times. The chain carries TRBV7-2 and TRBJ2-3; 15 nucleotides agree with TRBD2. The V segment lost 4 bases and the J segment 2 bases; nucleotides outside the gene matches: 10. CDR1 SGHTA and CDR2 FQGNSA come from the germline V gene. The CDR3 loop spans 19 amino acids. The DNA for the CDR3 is TGTGCCAGCAGCTCCCCAATCTGGACTAGCGGGGGGGACACAGATACGCAGTATTTT. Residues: CASSSPIWTSGGDTDTQYF.

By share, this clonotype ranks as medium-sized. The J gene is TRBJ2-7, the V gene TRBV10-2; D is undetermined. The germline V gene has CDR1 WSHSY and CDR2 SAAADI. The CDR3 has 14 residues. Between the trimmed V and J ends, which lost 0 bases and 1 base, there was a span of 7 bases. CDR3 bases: TGCGCCAGCAGTGAGTCTGCAGGTTCCTACGAGCAGTACTTC. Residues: CASSESAGSYEQYF.